A selection of T cell receptor beta chains follows, all from one sample in a study of T cells in lung cancer brain metastases. Sequencing used immunoSEQ multiplex PCR; TCRdb keeps in-frame clones, though not all of them. This sample yields about 3,100 clones, of which about 86% are seen a single time; roughly a tenth belongs to the top ten. The sequenced material came from tumor tissue from the primary lung tumor. The receptors come from a man aged 55 to 70 with non-small cell lung cancer. Each CDR3 is given with its conserved first and last residue. The D gene is left open where the match is weak. Clone size is not always given. Where it is, it says once, few, many or a class for expanded clones.

CDR3 protein: CASSLHYREEGEQYF
CDR3 DNA: TGCGCCAGCAGCTTACACTACAGGGAAGAAGGGGAGCAGTACTTC
J gene: TRBJ2-7
V gene: TRBV5-1
D gene: .
CDR3 length: 15
clone size: .

CDR3 protein: CASSLGDRAPYNSPLHF
CDR3 DNA: TGTGCCAGCAGCTTAGGGGACAGGGCCCCTTATAATTCACCCCTCCACTTT
J gene: TRBJ1-6
V gene: TRBV11-2
D gene: TRBD1
CDR3 length: 17
clone size: .

CDR3 protein: CASSLGPSGGTQETQYF
CDR3 DNA: TGTGCCAGCAGCTTAGGTCCTAGCGGGGGCACCCAAGAGACCCAGTACTTC
J gene: TRBJ2-5
V gene: TRBV11-3
D gene: TRBD2
CDR3 length: 17
clone size: .

CDR3 protein: CASGGKGLQTSYEQYF
CDR3 DNA: TGCGCCAGCGGCGGCAAGGGCCTGCAGACCTCCTACGAGCAGTACTTC
J gene: TRBJ2-7
V gene: TRBV5-1
D gene: .
CDR3 length: 16
clone size: once

CDR3 protein: CASSIILADTGELFF
CDR3 DNA: TGTGCCAGTAGCATAATACTAGCAGACACCGGGGAGCTGTTTTTT
J gene: TRBJ2-2
V gene: TRBV19
D gene: .
CDR3 length: 15
clone size: .

CDR3 protein: CASRLDRSYNSPLHF
CDR3 DNA: TGTGCCAGCAGACTGGACAGATCTTATAATTCACCCCTCCACTTT
J gene: TRBJ1-6
V gene: TRBV2
D gene: .
CDR3 length: 15
clone size: .

CDR3 protein: CASSLGQSNYGYTF
CDR3 DNA: TGCGCCAGCAGCTTGGGACAGTCTAACTATGGCTATACCTTC
J gene: TRBJ1-2
V gene: TRBV5-1
D gene: .
CDR3 length: 14
clone size: .

CDR3 protein: CASSWQAHTGELFF
CDR3 DNA: TGTGCCAGCAGTTGGCAGGCCCACACCGGGGAGCTGTTTTTT
J gene: TRBJ2-2
V gene: TRBV27
D gene: .
CDR3 length: 14
clone size: .

CDR3 protein: CASSEDNGYTF
CDR3 DNA: TGTGCCAGCAGTGAAGACAATGGCTACACCTTC
J gene: TRBJ1-2
V gene: TRBV6-1
D gene: .
CDR3 length: 11
clone size: few

CDR3 protein: CASSLEQGWAFF
CDR3 DNA: TGTGCCAGCAGCCTCGAACAGGGATGGGCTTTCTTT
J gene: TRBJ1-1
V gene: TRBV7-8
D gene: .
CDR3 length: 12
clone size: .

CDR3 protein: CASSLVAGDGYTF
CDR3 DNA: TGTGCCAGCAGCTTGGTGGCAGGGGATGGCTACACCTTC
J gene: TRBJ1-2
V gene: TRBV5-4
D gene: .
CDR3 length: 13
clone size: .

CDR3 protein: CASTQGTSVYQETQYF
CDR3 DNA: TGTGCCAGCACCCAAGGGACTAGCGTGTACCAAGAGACCCAGTACTTC
J gene: TRBJ2-5
V gene: TRBV6-6
D gene: TRBD2
CDR3 length: 16
clone size: once

CDR3 protein: CASSISGGAPDTQYF
CDR3 DNA: TGCGCCAGCAGCATTAGCGGGGGGGCCCCAGATACGCAGTATTTT
J gene: TRBJ2-3
V gene: TRBV5-1
D gene: TRBD2
CDR3 length: 15
clone size: .

CDR3 protein: CASRSSDRVSYEQYF
CDR3 DNA: TGTGCCAGTAGGTCCTCCGACAGGGTGAGCTACGAGCAGTACTTC
J gene: TRBJ2-7
V gene: TRBV19
D gene: TRBD1
CDR3 length: 15
clone size: .

CDR3 protein: CASSVTGLSPTDTQYF
CDR3 DNA: TGTGCCAGCAGTGTTACAGGGCTATCCCCTACAGATACGCAGTATTTT
J gene: TRBJ2-3
V gene: TRBV7-9
D gene: .
CDR3 length: 16
clone size: .

CDR3 protein: CASSYSRLAGNEQFF
CDR3 DNA: TGTGCCAGCAGTTACTCCCGACTAGCGGGGAATGAGCAGTTCTTC
J gene: TRBJ2-1
V gene: TRBV6-5
D gene: TRBD2
CDR3 length: 15
clone size: .

CDR3 protein: CASSLAKEGSLGGKNQPQHF
CDR3 DNA: TGCGCCAGCAGCTTGGCCAAGGAAGGCTCCTTAGGCGGAAAGAATCAGCCCCAGCATTTT
J gene: TRBJ1-5
V gene: TRBV5-1
D gene: .
CDR3 length: 20
clone size: .

CDR3 protein: CASRENGDHTEAFF
CDR3 DNA: TGTGCCAGCAGAGAAAATGGGGACCACACTGAAGCTTTCTTT
J gene: TRBJ1-1
V gene: TRBV25-1
D gene: .
CDR3 length: 14
clone size: .

CDR3 protein: CAIRGRQETQYF
CDR3 DNA: TGTGCCATCAGGGGGCGGCAAGAGACCCAGTACTTC
J gene: TRBJ2-5
V gene: TRBV10-3
D gene: .
CDR3 length: 12
clone size: once

CDR3 protein: CASSRDSLSPLHF
CDR3 DNA: TGTGCCAGCAGCCGGGACAGTTTGTCACCCCTCCACTTT
J gene: TRBJ1-6
V gene: TRBV7-9
D gene: TRBD1
CDR3 length: 13
clone size: .

CDR3 protein: CASSPERDTRGTDTQYF
CDR3 DNA: TGCGCCAGCAGCCCCGAACGGGACACCCGCGGGACAGATACGCAGTATTTT
J gene: TRBJ2-3
V gene: TRBV5-1
D gene: .
CDR3 length: 17
clone size: .

CDR3 protein: CAWKLSGESTDTQYF
CDR3 DNA: TGTGCCTGGAAACTTAGCGGGGAAAGCACAGATACGCAGTATTTT
J gene: TRBJ2-3
V gene: TRBV30
D gene: TRBD2
CDR3 length: 15
clone size: once

CDR3 protein: CASSPDRNYGYTF
CDR3 DNA: TGTGCCAGCAGCCCGGACAGGAACTATGGCTACACTTTC
J gene: TRBJ1-2
V gene: TRBV5-4
D gene: TRBD1
CDR3 length: 13
clone size: .

CDR3 protein: CASSLGAGVTDTQYF
CDR3 DNA: TGTGCCAGCAGCTTGGGAGCGGGGGTCACAGATACGCAGTATTTT
J gene: TRBJ2-3
V gene: TRBV7-9
D gene: TRBD2
CDR3 length: 15
clone size: .

CDR3 protein: CASSLGSRGVEKLFF
CDR3 DNA: TGCGCCAGCAGCTTGGGGAGCAGGGGAGTTGAAAAACTGTTTTTT
J gene: TRBJ1-4
V gene: TRBV5-1
D gene: .
CDR3 length: 15
clone size: .

CDR3 protein: CASTLAAPQETQYF
CDR3 DNA: TGCGCCAGTACACTAGCTGCTCCTCAAGAGACCCAGTACTTC
J gene: TRBJ2-5
V gene: TRBV10-2
D gene: .
CDR3 length: 14
clone size: large

CDR3 protein: CAIRGGIKTDTQYF
CDR3 DNA: TGTGCCATCAGGGGGGGCATTAAGACAGATACGCAGTATTTT
J gene: TRBJ2-3
V gene: TRBV10-3
D gene: .
CDR3 length: 14
clone size: few

CDR3 protein: CASSDSGNSNQPQHF
CDR3 DNA: TGTGCCAGTAGTGACTCAGGGAATAGCAATCAGCCCCAGCATTTT
J gene: TRBJ1-5
V gene: TRBV19
D gene: .
CDR3 length: 15
clone size: .

CDR3 protein: CASSVLTEPGNTIYF
CDR3 DNA: TGTGCCAGCAGCGTACTGACAGAACCTGGAAACACCATATATTTT
J gene: TRBJ1-3
V gene: TRBV9
D gene: .
CDR3 length: 15
clone size: .

CDR3 protein: CASSETGAGSYGYTF
CDR3 DNA: TGCGCCAGCAGCGAGACAGGGGCGGGGAGCTATGGCTACACCTTC
J gene: TRBJ1-2
V gene: TRBV5-1
D gene: TRBD1
CDR3 length: 15
clone size: .

CDR3 protein: CASSPGGLAVGNEQFF
CDR3 DNA: TGTGCCAGCAGCCCGGGCGGACTAGCGGTGGGGAATGAGCAGTTCTTC
J gene: TRBJ2-1
V gene: TRBV5-4
D gene: TRBD2
CDR3 length: 16
clone size: .

CDR3 protein: CASSELAGAGDTQYF
CDR3 DNA: TGTGCCAGCAGTGAACTAGCGGGAGCTGGAGATACGCAGTATTTT
J gene: TRBJ2-3
V gene: TRBV6-1
D gene: TRBD2
CDR3 length: 15
clone size: few

CDR3 protein: CASSIFSGYTGELFF
CDR3 DNA: TGTGCCAGTAGTATATTTTCGGGTTATACCGGGGAGCTGTTTTTT
J gene: TRBJ2-2
V gene: TRBV19
D gene: .
CDR3 length: 15
clone size: .

CDR3 protein: CSVTRVTGDEQYF
CDR3 DNA: TGCAGCGTTACCAGGGTAACAGGGGACGAGCAGTACTTC
J gene: TRBJ2-7
V gene: TRBV29-1
D gene: TRBD1
CDR3 length: 13
clone size: .

CDR3 protein: CASALSPNQPQHF
CDR3 DNA: TGTGCTAGTGCCCTTTCCCCAAATCAGCCCCAGCATTTT
J gene: TRBJ1-5
V gene: TRBV12-5
D gene: .
CDR3 length: 13
clone size: .

CDR3 protein: CASSPRDGNEQFF
CDR3 DNA: TGTGCCAGCAGCCCACGGGACGGGAACGAGCAGTTCTTC
J gene: TRBJ2-1
V gene: TRBV9
D gene: .
CDR3 length: 13
clone size: .

CDR3 protein: CASSYFQNPTSTGELFF
CDR3 DNA: TGCGCCAGCAGTTATTTTCAGAACCCTACGAGCACCGGGGAGCTGTTTTTT
J gene: TRBJ2-2
V gene: TRBV5-1
D gene: .
CDR3 length: 17
clone size: .

CDR3 protein: CASSPDLGGGTGELFF
CDR3 DNA: TGCGCCAGCAGCCCCGACCTCGGGGGAGGCACCGGGGAGCTGTTTTTT
J gene: TRBJ2-2
V gene: TRBV4-1
D gene: .
CDR3 length: 16
clone size: .